This passage covers 30 T cell receptor beta chains from one sample sequenced in a study of tumor-infiltrating lymphocytes in primary liver carcinoma (dated by TCRdb to the late 2010s). Without any cell sorting, total RNA and DNA were extracted together from around 20-30 mg of bulk tissue using the AllPrep DNA/RNA mini kit. TCRdb names Illumina HiSeq 2500 as the instrument used. Using a constant-region primer and ProtoScript II reverse transcriptase, TCRbeta-specific cDNA was reverse-transcribed from approximately 0.55 ug total RNA. The TCRbeta libraries were prepared through three rounds of nested multiplex PCR following a slightly modified ARM-PCR procedure. Each of the first two PCR rounds ran for around 11 cycles and used multiplex TRBV1-TRBV30 forward primers together with a Cbeta reverse primer. TCRdb redid the processing of the public reads, applying fastp at Q25 and MiXCR, and retained in-frame beta chains. Every distinct CDR3 protein forms one entry, paired with its most common genes and DNA. Present in this sample are roughly 120,000 distinct CDR3 sequences, about 59% of which were seen just once. 9.3% of the sample belongs to the ten largest clones.

The sequencing input was liver tumor tissue from sampling region 1. Read against the paper, the sample's cell subset or site label means: tumor region T1, superior pole. All receptors come from a woman aged 55 to 70 with primary liver carcinoma and hepatitis B virus infection.

V gene TRBV10-3 combines with J gene TRBJ2-3; 8 bases align to TRBD1. The V and J ends lost 6 bases and 2 bases, in that order; junction bases with no gene match: 7. Germline loops: CDR1 ENHRY, CDR2 SYGVKD. The CDR3 spans 15 residues. The CDR3 region is CAIRPGQDTTDTQYF. CDR3 bases: TGTGCCATCAGGCCGGGACAGGACACCACAGATACGCAGTATTTT.

The chain combines TRBV11-2 with TRBJ2-3; D is ambiguous. CDR3 length: 15 residues. V was pared by 0 bases and J by 3 bases, with 10 bases between. CDR1 SGHAT and CDR2 FQNNGV come from the germline V gene. This chain's CDR3 is CASSLDPGSTDTQYF. The CDR3 nucleotides are TGTGCCAGCAGCTTAGATCCAGGTAGTACAGATACGCAGTATTTT.

A note on this clonotype: This could be a read error, since a much larger clone is one nucleotide away. The chain links TRBV6-6 to TRBJ1-1; TRBD1 aligns across 8 bases. The CDR3 runs 16 residues. CDR1 and CDR2 (germline): MNHNY, SVGAGI (reference sequence). The ends lost 6 bases at V and 6 bases at J; junction bases unmatched: 15. This chain's CDR3 is CASSPRQGRGNSEAFF. CDR3 sequence (DNA): TGTGCCAGCAGCCCGCGACAGGGGAGAGGTAACTCTGAAGCTTTCTTT.

A note on this clonotype: One end of the junction is discordant with germline, which a read error may explain. The chain carries TRBV12-3 or TRBV12-4 and TRBJ1-1; D uncertain. There are 14 residues in the CDR3. CDR3 sequence (DNA): TGTGCCAGCAGTTTAGGGCACAAGAACACCGAAGTTTTCTTT. It yields the protein CASSLGHKNTEVFF.

Comment on this clonotype: Compared with germline, one end of the junction differs, possibly owing to a read error. The chain carries TRBV7-9 and TRBJ2-7; 10 bases map to TRBD1. The CDR3 covers 15 residues. The germline CDR1 and CDR2 sequences are SEHNR and FQNEAQ (reference sequence). The chain's CDR3 is CVSSIPGQGEYEQYF. The CDR3 bases are TGTGTCAGCAGCATCCCCGGACAGGGGGAGTACGAGCAGTACTTC.

About this clonotype itself: One end of the junction does not line up with germline, which may come from a read error. The chain employs TRBV6-4 and TRBJ2-2; the D is unclear. Germline V gene sequence: CDR1 MRHNA, CDR2 SNTAGT. The CDR3 is made up of 13 amino acids. As DNA, the CDR3 is TGTGCCAACAGTGACAAGAGCACCGGGGAGCTGTTTTTT. Translating it yields CANSDKSTGELFF.

The CDR3 nucleotides are TGTGCCAGCAGTCCATCGGGCCGGTATAGCAATCAGCCCCAGCATTTT. Translation gives CASSPSGRYSNQPQHF. The chain joins TRBV28 to TRBJ1-5; D ambiguous. This CDR3 is built from 16 residues. From germline, CDR1 is MDHEN and CDR2 SYDVKM. Between the trimmed V and J ends, which lost 5 bases and 0 bases, there was a span of 14 bases.

In this sample, this clonotype turned up a few times. The chain joins TRBV19 to TRBJ2-5; TRBD1 aligns across 7 bases. Germline-derived CDR1 and CDR2 are LNHDA and SQIVND (reference sequence). V trimming: 5 bases; J trimming: 2 bases; junction bases outside the gene matches: 8. This CDR3 spans 15 amino acids. The CDR3 sequence: CASSRRTGRQETQYF. For the CDR3, the DNA is TGTGCCAGTAGTCGGAGGACAGGACGGCAAGAGACCCAGTACTTC.

V usage is TRBV5-1 and J usage is TRBJ2-1, with 8 bases fitting TRBD2. V lost 4 bases, J lost 6 bases, and 18 bases stayed unmatched. The CDR3 spans 18 residues. The germline V gene encodes CDR1 SGHRS and CDR2 YFSETQ. The CDR3 DNA sequence: TGCGCCAGCAGCGACCGGGGGACTGGCGGGAGGTTGGCCAATGAGCAGTTCTTC. Translation: CASSDRGTGGRLANEQFF.

In DNA form, the CDR3 reads TGTGCCACCTCTTCTAGGACTAGCGGATTCAAAGATACGCAGTATTTT. As protein: CATSSRTSGFKDTQYF. V and J are TRBV28 and TRBJ2-3, with 10 bases lining up with TRBD2. Per germline, CDR1 MDHEN and CDR2 SYDVKM. Trimming cost V 10 bases and J 5 bases; bases outside gene matches: 15. This CDR3 is 16 amino acids long.

The rearrangement uses TRBV30 and TRBJ2-1; D gene uncertain. Looked up from germline, CDR1 is GTSNPN and CDR2 is SVGIG (reference sequence). The CDR3 extends over 13 amino acids. V was trimmed by 4 bases and J by 6 bases, leaving 13 bases between them. CDR3 bases: TGTGCCTGGACTGTAGGTCGAGGCAATGAGCAGTTCTTC. Protein sequence: CAWTVGRGNEQFF.

Regarding this clonotype: A junction boundary mismatches the germline segment, possibly from a read error. This chain connects TRBV11-2 to TRBJ2-1, with D hard to call. The CDR3 has 14 amino acids. From germline, CDR1 is SGHAT and CDR2 FQNNGV. The CDR3 region has the DNA TGTGCCAACAGCTTATGGACGAACAAGAATAAGCAGTTCTTC. Encoded protein: CANSLWTNKNKQFF.

This clonotype was seen at least ten times. J is TRBJ1-2 and V is TRBV12-3 or TRBV12-4, with 8 bases that match TRBD1. Trimming at V came to 2 bases and at J to 6 bases, leaving 8 bases not matched to a gene. This CDR3 contains 15 residues. The CDR3 spells CASSLSGQGQNGYTF. CDR3 DNA: TGTGCCAGCAGTTTATCCGGACAGGGACAGAATGGCTACACCTTC.

Regarding this clonotype: This may be a read error: a much more frequent sequence differs by one nucleotide. The gene calls are TRBV30 and TRBJ2-3; perhaps TRBD2 as D (5 bases). Germline-derived CDR1 and CDR2 are GTSNPN and SVGIG (reference sequence). This CDR3 is built from 15 residues. The CDR3: CAWSVSASFTVTQYF. CDR3 DNA sequence: TGTGCCTGGAGTGTATCGGCTAGCTTCACAGTTACGCAGTATTTT. The full variable domain, rest sourced from reference TRBV30 and TRBJ2-3, is SQTIHQWPATLVQPVGSPLSLECTVEGTSNPNLYWYRQAAGRGLQLLFYSVGIGQISSEVPQNLSASRPQDRQFILSSKKLLLSDSGFYLCAWSVSASFTVTQYFGPGTRLTVL.

Comment on this clonotype: A much bigger clone sits one base away, suggesting this may be a read error. The chain employs TRBV10-3 and TRBJ2-3, with D possibly being TRBD1 or TRBD2 (5 bases each). Per the germline V gene, CDR1 is ENHRY and CDR2 is SYGVKD. The CDR3 is 14 residues long. CDR3 DNA: TGTACCATCAGGATAGGGGACCGAACGGATACGCAGTATTTT. Its protein is CTIRIGDRTDTQYF.

This clonotype was counted only a few times. Being one base from a much bigger clone, this may be a read error. The chain recombines TRBV12-3 or TRBV12-4 with TRBJ1-1; 7 nucleotides line up with TRBD1. After removal of 3 bases from V and 0 bases from J, the junction contained 1 base not matched to a gene. CDR3 size: 14 residues. CDR3 nucleotides: TGTGCCAGCAGTTTGACAGGGCTGAACACTGAAGCTTTCTTT. Translating gives CASSLTGLNTEAFF.

This clonotype was found a few times. Relative to the germline gene, one junction end is altered; a read error may explain this. This chain links TRBV10-3 with TRBJ2-7; 8 bases fit TRBD1. The CDR3 is made up of 14 amino acids. Looked up from germline, CDR1 is ENHRY and CDR2 is SYGVKD. Here the CDR3 DNA reads TGTGCCATCAGTGGGGACAGGACCAACTACGGGCAGTACTTC. Translating it yields CAISGDRTNYGQYF.

The V and J genes are TRBV23-1 and TRBJ2-2, with D perhaps matching TRBD1 (6 bases). TRBV23-1 is an open reading frame, and its role is uncertain. The CDR3 covers 16 residues. Trimming took 3 bases from V and 2 from J, leaving 13 bases between them. CDR3 sequence reads: CASSHSSGHNTGELFF. The DNA for the CDR3 is TGCGCCAGCAGTCACTCGTCGGGACATAACACCGGGGAGCTGTTTTTT.

This chain uses TRBV10-3 with TRBJ2-7; tentative D call: TRBD2 (5 bases). In germline, CDR1 is ENHRY, CDR2 SYGVKD. V was clipped by 6 bases and J by 3 bases, with 12 bases between them. CDR3 length equals 13 residues. CDR3: CAISNGENYEQYF. The DNA of the CDR3 is TGTGCCATCAGCAACGGGGAAAACTACGAGCAGTACTTC.

The chain is built from TRBV20-1 and TRBJ2-4; perhaps TRBD2 as D (5 bases). This CDR3 has 15 residues. Between the trimmed V and J ends, which lost 5 bases and 0 bases, there was a span of 14 bases. CDR1 and CDR2 (germline): DFQATT, SNEGSKA (reference sequence). CDR3 sequence reads: CSAPPGSLAKNIQYF. The CDR3 DNA reads as TGCAGTGCTCCCCCGGGAAGCCTAGCCAAAAACATTCAGTACTTC.

Regarding this clonotype: Germline and junction disagree at one end, which may indicate a read error. The chain combines TRBV29-1 with TRBJ2-2, with 10 bases fitting TRBD2. There are 14 residues in the CDR3. Germline lookup yields CDR1 SQVTM and CDR2 ANQGSEA. The CDR3 reads CSLGGTSATGELFF. The CDR3 DNA sequence: TGTAGCCTTGGTGGGACTAGCGCCACCGGGGAGCTGTTTTTT.

This clonotype was picked up one time. This CDR3 fails to terminate in the conserved phenylalanine or tryptophan, so it likely reflects a read error. The rearrangement links TRBV11-2 to TRBJ2-1, with 10 bases matching TRBD1. The trim removed 3 bases at V and 8 bases at J, leaving 7 bases unmatched. This CDR3 contains 15 residues. Germline V lookup: CDR1 SGHAT, CDR2 FQNNGV. The CDR3 coding sequence is TGTGCCAGCAGCTTCCGGGACAGGGGTTCCGATGAGCAGTTCTAC. Translating it yields CASSFRDRGSDEQFY.

The V and J genes are TRBV11-2 and TRBJ1-2; tentative D call: TRBD1 (6 bases). V was clipped by 7 bases and J by 5 bases, with 14 bases between them. CDR3 length: 13 residues. Germline V gene data show CDR1 as SGHAT and CDR2 as FQNNGV. The CDR3: CASTMTGGYGYTF. The CDR3 DNA follows: TGTGCCAGCACCATGACAGGTGGGTATGGCTACACCTTC.

The table lists this clonotype with a few counts. A much larger clone lies one base from this, so it may be a read error. This chain links TRBV29-1 with TRBJ1-3; the D is unclear. Trimming took 7 bases from V and 6 from J, leaving 10 bases between them. Germline loops: CDR1 SQVTM, CDR2 ANQGSEA. This CDR3 is 11 amino acids long. CDR3: CSGVRVNTIYF. CDR3 DNA: TGCAGCGGGGTGCGGGTAAACACCATATATTTT.

This clonotype occurred many times. This chain joins TRBV5-4 and TRBJ2-1; 8 bases map to TRBD1. Germline CDR1 and CDR2: SGHNT and YYREEE (reference sequence). This CDR3 is 15 amino acids long. J gave up 6 bases and V 3 bases, and 8 bases lay outside the gene matches. In DNA form, the CDR3 reads TGTGCCAGCAGCTCGTACAGGGGGAGCCCCAATGAGCAGTTCTTC. Translated, it gives CASSSYRGSPNEQFF.

This chain links TRBV19 with TRBJ2-1, with 14 bases aligning to TRBD2. J was trimmed by 9 bases and V by 10 bases; bases with no gene match: 5. The germline CDR1 and CDR2 sequences are LNHDA and SQIVND (reference sequence). The CDR3 runs 13 residues. This CDR3 reads CANKGLAGGEQFF. The DNA for the CDR3 is TGTGCCAATAAAGGACTAGCGGGAGGTGAGCAGTTCTTC.

The rearrangement uses TRBV7-3 and TRBJ2-1, with 15 bases identical to TRBD2. Per the germline V gene, CDR1 is SGHTA and CDR2 is FQGTGA. V shed 4 bases and J 8 bases; nucleotides not matched to a gene: 3. The CDR3 extends over 15 amino acids. DNA of the CDR3: TGTGCCAGCAGCTCGGGACTAGCGGGAGGCGATGAGCAGTTCTTC. Translation gives CASSSGLAGGDEQFF.

A word on this clonotype: Germline is not matched at one junction end, which may reflect a read error. The V gene is TRBV5-1, the J gene TRBJ1-2; a weak D match, TRBD1 (5 bases). CDR1 and CDR2 from the germline V gene are SGHRS and YFSETQ. CDR3 size: 15 residues. CDR3 residues: CTSSLDGGRIYGYTF. CDR3 bases: TGCACCAGCAGCTTGGATGGGGGACGGATCTATGGCTACACCTTC.

Note on this clonotype: The junction differs from germline at one of its ends, possibly a read error. The chain uses TRBV7-7 and TRBJ2-3, with 8 bases that match TRBD1. The CDR3 is 16 amino acids. Germline values: CDR1 SSHAT, CDR2 FNYEAQ (reference sequence). As DNA, the CDR3 is TGTGCTAGCAGCTTAGGGGCAGGGGGCCGGATAGATACGCAGTATTTT. It is translated as CASSLGAGGRIDTQYF.

About this clonotype: It may be a read error: a sequence one base away is much more abundant. The DNA for the CDR3 is TGTGCCGGTGGGCAGAGCCTTGACGAGCAGTACTTC. Amino acids: CAGGQSLDEQYF. The chain joins TRBV5-4 to TRBJ2-7, with D uncertain. The CDR3 extends over 12 amino acids. The ends were cut back, 10 bases at V and 5 bases at J, with 16 bases in the middle. The V gene's germline CDR1 is SGHNT and CDR2 YYREEE (reference sequence).